These 25 T cell receptor beta chains share one sample of origin, sequenced in a study of OX40 agonist ivuxolimab in advanced cancers. The library was built by means of the immunoSEQ multiplex PCR assay. Drawn from immuneACCESS, this table holds only the in-frame rearrangements with V and J called that TCRdb kept. Clones are partly lost; checked studies trace under half to an unresolved V gene and leave the rest unexplained. Within this sample are 99,000 or so clones, with approximately 93% of them counted one time only. About 0.19% of the sample is held by the ten biggest clonotypes. Sequencing was performed on CD4+ or CD8+ T cells sorted from blood, taken in a trial of the OX40 agonist ivuxolimab. The receptors were sampled from an adult with an advanced solid tumor such as melanoma, head and neck, liver or kidney cancer.

The chain combines TRBV5-8 with TRBJ1-1; D ambiguous. Germline loops: CDR1 SGHTS, CDR2 YDEGEE. The V end lost 1 base, the J end lost 1 base, and 11 bases lay between the germline ends. This CDR3 region has 15 residues. The CDR3 is CASSLLADPNTEAFF. CDR3 sequence (DNA): TGTGCCAGCAGCTTGCTAGCTGATCCGAACACTGAAGCTTTCTTT.

This sequence joins TRBV6-1 and TRBJ2-5; the D gene is possibly TRBD2 (5 bases). Looked up from germline, CDR1 is MNHNS and CDR2 is SASEGT. V dropped 7 bases and J dropped 3 bases, with 18 bases sitting between them. The CDR3 covers 15 residues. The CDR3 sequence is CASTAGSSGEETQYF. The CDR3 bases are TGTGCCAGCACCGCCGGTTCGAGCGGAGAAGAGACCCAGTACTTC.

The V gene is TRBV21-1, the J gene TRBJ2-4; the table names TRBD1, a call not compared with the DNA. TRBV21-1 is described as a pseudogene. CDR3 length: 18 amino acids. CDR3 region: CASSKAGGQGVVKNIQYF. CDR3 DNA sequence: TGTGCCAGCAGCAAAGCGGGAGGACAGGGGGTCGTCAAAAACATTCAGTACTTC.

In DNA form, the CDR3 reads TGCGCCAGCAGCCTTGGGACAGGGAGTACCTACGAGCAGTACTTC. Translation: CASSLGTGSTYEQYF. This chain uses TRBV4-3 with TRBJ2-7; 9 nucleotides line up with TRBD1. CDR1 and CDR2 from the germline V gene are LGHNA and YSLEER. The CDR3 has 15 amino acids. J was trimmed by 2 bases and V by 4 bases; bases with no gene match: 6.

The genes are TRBV4-1 and TRBJ1-5, with D possibly matching TRBD1 (5 bases). V lost 4 bases and J lost 3, with 10 bases in between. Germline V lookup: CDR1 MGHRA, CDR2 YSYEKL. This CDR3 is built from 14 residues. The CDR3 loop is CASSRDLTNQPQHF. For the CDR3, the DNA is TGCGCCAGCAGCCGGGACCTAACCAATCAGCCCCAGCATTTT.

This clone occurred once. The rearrangement uses TRBV6-5 and TRBJ2-5, with 8 positions matching TRBD1. CDR3 length: 16 amino acids. The germline V gene has CDR1 MNHEY and CDR2 SVGAGI. V shed 4 bases and J 2 bases; nucleotides not matched to a gene: 9. The CDR3 DNA sequence: TGTGCCAGCAGTTCGTTTGGACAGGGCACTCAAGAGACCCAGTACTTC. Protein product: CASSSFGQGTQETQYF.

The chain combines TRBV7-8 with TRBJ2-7; TRBD2 matches 9 bases. The ends lost 4 bases at V and 3 bases at J; junction bases unmatched: 13. The CDR3 runs 17 residues. Germline-derived CDR1 and CDR2 are SGHVS and FQNEAQ. The CDR3 loop reads CASSSAGGFRDSYEQYF. Here the CDR3 DNA reads TGTGCCAGCAGCTCCGCGGGGGGGTTCCGGGACAGCTACGAGCAGTACTTC. Together with reference TRBV7-8 and TRBJ2-7, the CDR3 gives the full variable domain: GAGVSQSPRYKVAKRGQDVALRCDPISGHVSLFWYQQALGQGPEFLTYFQNEAQLDKSGLPSDRFFAERPEGSVSTLKIQRTQQEDSAVYLCASSSAGGFRDSYEQYFGPGTRLTVT.

This rearrangement joins TRBV7-2 to TRBJ1-2; D perhaps matches TRBD1 (6 bases). Germline V gene sequence: CDR1 SGHTA, CDR2 FQGNSA. V was cut by 5 bases and J by 5 bases, with 15 bases left in between. This CDR3 comprises 14 residues. CDR3 sequence: CASSPSRQEYGYTF. The CDR3 DNA follows: TGTGCCAGCAGCCCATCACGACAGGAATATGGCTACACCTTC.

V and J are TRBV7-9 and TRBJ2-7; 9 nucleotides line up with TRBD1. This CDR3 has 16 residues. With 5 bases clipped from V and 1 base from J, the junction kept 9 bases outside the gene matches. Germline lookup yields CDR1 SEHNR and CDR2 FQNEAQ (reference sequence). In DNA, the CDR3 is TGTGCCAGCAGCCGTGGACAGGGGTTGAGGTCCTACGAGCAGTACTTC. It codes for CASSRGQGLRSYEQYF.

V and J are TRBV19 and TRBJ1-4; 8 bases align to TRBD1. In germline, CDR1 is LNHDA, CDR2 SQIVND (reference sequence). The CDR3 loop spans 13 amino acids. The trim removed 6 bases at V and 7 bases at J, leaving 4 bases unmatched. This CDR3 reads CASRGQVVEKLFF. The CDR3 region has the DNA TGTGCCAGTAGGGGACAGGTGGTTGAAAAACTGTTTTTT.

This chain links TRBV9 with TRBJ1-3; TRBD1 aligns across 10 bases. Trimming removed 0 bases from V and 5 bases from J; junction bases left unmatched: 5. This CDR3 is built from 16 residues. The germline CDR1 and CDR2 sequences are SGDLS and YYNGEE. The CDR3, as DNA: TGTGCCAGCAGCGTAGACCCGGGACAGGGGAGAAACACCATATATTTT. Amino acids: CASSVDPGQGRNTIYF.

The chain recombines TRBV10-2 with TRBJ1-2, with D perhaps matching TRBD1 (5 bases). The CDR3 loop spans 14 amino acids. Germline CDR1 WSHSY, CDR2 SAAADI. Trimming stripped 0 bases from V and 3 bases from J, with 8 bases between. The CDR3 sequence: CASSESRGDYGYTF. The CDR3 bases are TGCGCCAGCAGTGAGTCTCGGGGGGACTATGGCTACACCTTC.

This rearrangement joins TRBV5-1 to TRBJ2-1; TRBD2 aligns across 11 bases. Per the germline V gene, CDR1 is SGHRS and CDR2 is YFSETQ. The trim removed 3 bases at V and 8 bases at J, leaving 7 bases unmatched. The CDR3 is 15 residues long. CDR3 sequence: CASSSPGTSGHEQFF. In DNA, the CDR3 is TGCGCCAGCAGCTCCCCCGGGACTAGCGGACATGAGCAGTTCTTC.

This chain connects TRBV7-7 to TRBJ2-3; 7 bases agree with TRBD2. Looked up from germline, CDR1 is SSHAT and CDR2 is FNYEAQ (reference sequence). The V segment lost 5 bases and the J segment 1 base; nucleotides outside the gene matches: 9. CDR3 length: 16 amino acids. The CDR3 loop is CASSPGGRVRTDTQYF. The DNA of the CDR3 is TGTGCCAGCAGCCCGGGGGGAAGGGTCCGCACAGATACGCAGTATTTT.

The chain combines TRBV6-1 with TRBJ1-5, with D hard to call. CDR1 is MNHNS, CDR2 SASEGT, per germline. Between the trimmed V and J ends, which lost 0 bases and 1 base, there was a span of 7 bases. CDR3 length: 15 amino acids. This CDR3 is CASSEAGGSNQPQHF. In nucleotides, the CDR3 is TGTGCCAGCAGTGAAGCGGGAGGGAGCAATCAGCCCCAGCATTTT.

The V call is TRBV30, the J call TRBJ2-4, with no clear D. This CDR3 is built from 11 residues. Germline V lookup: CDR1 GTSNPN, CDR2 SVGIG (reference sequence). With 1 base removed from V and 8 bases from J, the gap between germline ends came to 6 bases. CDR3 loop: CAWSGSDIQYF. CDR3 bases: TGTGCCTGGAGTGGGAGTGACATTCAGTACTTC.

The J gene is TRBJ1-2, the V gene TRBV27, with D perhaps matching TRBD1 (5 bases). Germline V gene sequence: CDR1 MNHEY, CDR2 SMNVEV (reference sequence). V shed 5 bases and J shed 5 bases, with 12 bases lying between them. This CDR3 has 13 residues. CDR3 in amino acids: CASSRDPRYGYTF. DNA for the CDR3: TGTGCCAGCAGTCGGGACCCTCGATATGGCTACACCTTC.

The chain couples TRBV9 to TRBJ2-3; 8 positions match TRBD2. The V gene's germline CDR1 is SGDLS and CDR2 YYNGEE. CDR3 length: 15 amino acids. Trimming took 4 bases from V and 3 from J; bases not matched to a gene: 7. The CDR3 nucleotides are TGTGCCAGCAGCACCCGGGGGGGCGGGACAGATACGCAGTATTTT. This gives the protein CASSTRGGGTDTQYF.

The chain has TRBV2 and TRBJ1-1; maybe TRBD1 (6 bases). Trimming stripped 7 bases from V and 4 bases from J, with 19 bases between. This CDR3 contains 15 residues. Per the germline V gene, CDR1 is SNHLY and CDR2 is FYNNEI. CDR3 sequence (DNA): TGTGCCAGCATCGAACAGGGTCTGAGAGGCACTGAAGCTTTCTTT. Translation gives CASIEQGLRGTEAFF.

The table lists this clone with a count of one. This chain uses TRBV6-5 with TRBJ2-7; tentatively, D is TRBD1 or TRBD2 (5 bases each). The CDR3 runs to 13 residues. The ends were cut back, 5 bases at V and 2 bases at J, with 10 bases in the middle. Germline V gene lookup returns CDR1 MNHEY and CDR2 SVGAGI. In nucleotides, the CDR3 is TGTGCCAGCAGTGAGGGGAGTCCCTACGAGCAGTACTTC. As protein: CASSEGSPYEQYF.

In this sample, this clone turned up once. The CDR3 reads CASSFGQLNTEAFF. Here the CDR3 DNA reads TGTGCCAGCAGTTTCGGACAGTTGAACACTGAAGCTTTCTTT. The chain is built from TRBV2 and TRBJ1-1, with D tentatively TRBD1 (6 bases). The CDR3 contains 14 residues. Trimming took off 5 bases at V and 0 bases at J, with 10 bases between the two ends. Germline V lookup: CDR1 SNHLY, CDR2 FYNNEI.

As DNA, the CDR3 is TGTGCCAGCAGCGTAGATGGGCAGGGGGCAACTGAAGCTTTCTTT. This codes for CASSVDGQGATEAFF. The chain employs TRBV9 and TRBJ1-1; 8 positions agree with TRBD1. Germline lookup yields CDR1 SGDLS and CDR2 YYNGEE. Trimming removed 0 bases from V and 5 bases from J; junction bases left unmatched: 6. This CDR3 is built from 15 residues.

The V and J genes are TRBV7-2 and TRBJ2-1; 7 bases map to TRBD2. The trim removed 1 base at V and 6 bases at J, leaving 3 bases unmatched. This CDR3 spans 14 amino acids. Germline V gene sequence: CDR1 SGHTA, CDR2 FQGNSA. The CDR3 spells CASSLEGLSNEQFF. The CDR3 DNA is TGTGCCAGCAGCTTAGAGGGACTATCCAATGAGCAGTTCTTC.

This chain connects TRBV13 to TRBJ2-7, with 13 bases lining up with TRBD2. This CDR3 has 17 amino acids. V dropped 5 bases and J dropped 3; count of bases not matched to a gene: 10. CDR1 and CDR2 from the germline V gene are PRHDT and FYEKMQ (reference sequence). The CDR3 loop reads CASSPTTGTSGDYEQYF. The CDR3 DNA is TGTGCCAGCAGCCCTACCACCGGGACTAGCGGGGACTACGAGCAGTACTTC.

The CDR3 loop reads CAISGDRGRAGRGDTQYF. In nucleotides, the CDR3 is TGTGCCATCAGTGGTGACAGGGGTCGGGCGGGCCGTGGGGATACGCAGTATTTT. The chain is built from TRBV10-3 and TRBJ2-3; 8 positions agree with TRBD1. Germline V CDR1 and CDR2: ENHRY, SYGVKD. V was clipped by 4 bases and J by 6 bases; unmatched bases: 18. The CDR3 consists of 18 residues.